This T cell receptor (beta chain) stems from a study of regulatory T cells in long-lasting Graves disease. Whole-study findings and limits: Comparison showed that persistent patients shared more public clonotypes (around 3,000) than new patients (966).

The time point was: newly diagnosed GD, antithyroid drugs for less than 3 months. Isolated PBMC RNA provided the starting material for the TCR library. Germline CDR1 is MGHRA and CDR2 is YSYEKL. This CDR3 is built from 14 residues. V dropped 2 bases and J dropped 1 base, with 8 bases sitting between them. Concerning this clonotype: Its antigen is not identified.

CDR3 regions were amplified by Arm-PCR using iRepertoire HTBI primers to build TCR beta libraries. One entry per CDR3 protein results from TCRdb running MiXCR on the multiplex PCR reads. The sample holds about 240,000 distinct CDR3 sequences, 20% to 25% seen once. Here the sequenced sample was peripheral blood mononuclear cells (PBMCs), taken at new diagnosis, from a patient treated with antithyroid drugs. The chain uses TRBV4-1 and TRBJ2-5, with D possibly being TRBD1 or TRBD2 (5 bases each). The TCR originated in a female donor with Graves disease. In DNA form, the CDR3 reads TGCGCCAGCAGCCAACCAGGGAGCCAAGAGACCCAGTACTTC. It encodes CASSQPGSQETQYF.